This is a list of T cell receptor beta chains from one sample in a study of a mutant IDH1 vaccine in newly diagnosed glioma. The table came from immunoSEQ multiplex PCR; TCRdb's copy has only in-frame clones and leaves some out. The sample lists some 70,000 clones; around 82% were seen once. No cognate antigen is known for these TCRs. The sequences come from PBMCs, collected from a glioma patient whose treatment included an IDH1 peptide vaccine. The receptors originated from a man aged 18 to 30 with glioma. Each CDR3 is given with its conserved first and last residue. D genes are given only for firm matches.

cdr3_aa: CASSLDPGYQLHF
d_call: NA
v_call: TRBV27

cdr3_aa: CASSLGGRSTDTQYF
d_call: TRBD2
v_call: TRBV7-2

cdr3_aa: CASSPTRVGEQYF
d_call: NA
v_call: TRBV7-9

cdr3_aa: CASSSGADTEAFF
d_call: NA
v_call: TRBV4-2

cdr3_aa: CASSPGSVPARDEQYF
d_call: NA
v_call: TRBV18

cdr3_aa: CASSEFDQAYNSPLHF
d_call: NA
v_call: TRBV25-1

cdr3_aa: CASSLLVNLNTEAFF
d_call: NA
v_call: TRBV7-9

cdr3_aa: CASSLRDRDLQETQYF
d_call: TRBD1
v_call: TRBV11-2

cdr3_aa: CASSLQRREQFF
d_call: NA
v_call: TRBV7-6

cdr3_aa: CASSIDLSGRAETQYF
d_call: NA
v_call: TRBV19

cdr3_aa: CASSSRRVNEKLFF
d_call: NA
v_call: TRBV27

cdr3_aa: CASLRGGTEAFF
d_call: NA
v_call: TRBV18

cdr3_aa: CASSRWSDRDRGAYEQYF
d_call: TRBD1
v_call: TRBV13

cdr3_aa: CASSLARTYTYEQYF
d_call: NA
v_call: TRBV7-9

cdr3_aa: CASSLKPGGSGNTIYF
d_call: TRBD1
v_call: TRBV27

cdr3_aa: CASSLVGGRDTEAFF
d_call: NA
v_call: TRBV5-1

cdr3_aa: CASSEGGGTAVDTEAFF
d_call: NA
v_call: TRBV7-2

cdr3_aa: CASSLTTGGIYEQYF
d_call: TRBD2
v_call: TRBV7-6

cdr3_aa: CSVAVGARRGEKLFF
d_call: NA
v_call: TRBV29-1

cdr3_aa: CASSLEAVNTGELFF
d_call: NA
v_call: TRBV5-1

cdr3_aa: CASSSGLLYNSPLHF
d_call: NA
v_call: TRBV7-2

cdr3_aa: CASTGLAGPYEQYF
d_call: TRBD2
v_call: TRBV6-1

cdr3_aa: CASSLMRDMRTGELFF
d_call: NA
v_call: TRBV18

cdr3_aa: CASSLETARINTEAFF
d_call: NA
v_call: TRBV7-6

cdr3_aa: CASSFGGGNEQFF
d_call: NA
v_call: TRBV5-1

cdr3_aa: CASSYEGSTGNTIYF
d_call: NA
v_call: TRBV6-5

cdr3_aa: CASSFPTKTSHLSYEQYF
d_call: NA
v_call: TRBV7-9

cdr3_aa: CASRDGQGAPNEQFF
d_call: TRBD1
v_call: TRBV5-4

cdr3_aa: CASSLAGTVESNQPQHF
d_call: NA
v_call: TRBV5-6

cdr3_aa: CASHNSLTANYGYTF
d_call: NA
v_call: TRBV5-4

cdr3_aa: CASSTTGYYSSGANVLTF
d_call: NA
v_call: TRBV5-6

cdr3_aa: CATRDKSSYNEQFF
d_call: NA
v_call: TRBV18

cdr3_aa: CASGPIPPGGALNTEAFF
d_call: NA
v_call: TRBV7-8

cdr3_aa: CASSWWGDQPQHF
d_call: NA
v_call: TRBV7-9

cdr3_aa: CAWNPGLAGDGRTQYF
d_call: TRBD2
v_call: TRBV30

cdr3_aa: CASSPLLAGVNTGELFF
d_call: TRBD2
v_call: TRBV7-9

cdr3_aa: CASSPQPLADTDTQYF
d_call: TRBD2
v_call: TRBV7-2

cdr3_aa: CASRAGQGASNYGYTF
d_call: TRBD1
v_call: TRBV4-3

cdr3_aa: CASSYIRGRVYEQYF
d_call: NA
v_call: TRBV6-6

cdr3_aa: CASSQLQTAGTGELFF
d_call: NA
v_call: TRBV4-3